A selection of T cell receptor beta chains follows, all from one sample in a study of blood T cell repertoires in COVID-19. Clones were read by immunoSEQ multiplex PCR, and TCRdb kept only the in-frame ones, dropping some. The sample records 140,000 to 150,000 clones, about 80% being singletons. Sequencing was performed on peripheral blood. These receptors came from a man aged 45 to 65 with acute or convalescent COVID-19. CDR3s include the opening cysteine and the closing phenylalanine or tryptophan. D genes are given only for firm matches. Where a row states a size, it is once, few, many or the class of an expanded clone; other rows omit it.

D gene,J gene,V gene,clone size,CDR3 protein,CDR3 DNA
TRBD1,TRBJ2-1,TRBV15,-,CATSRGIGTGDNEQFF,TGTGCCACCAGCAGAGGCATCGGGACAGGGGACAATGAGCAGTTCTTC
TRBD2,TRBJ2-1,TRBV5-1,-,CASSPPTSGGAYEQFF,TGCGCCAGCAGCCCGCCCACTAGCGGGGGGGCTTATGAGCAGTTCTTC
-,TRBJ1-2,TRBV15,few,CATSRGAANYGYTF,TGTGCCACCAGCAGAGGGGCAGCTAACTATGGCTACACCTTC
TRBD1,TRBJ2-1,TRBV4-1,once,CASSREGGRVNEQFF,TGCGCCAGCAGCCGCGAAGGGGGCAGGGTGAATGAGCAGTTCTTC
TRBD2,TRBJ2-3,TRBV29-1,once,CSVGEGSLADTQYF,TGCAGCGTTGGGGAGGGAAGTCTTGCAGATACGCAGTATTTT
-,TRBJ1-2,TRBV4-1,-,CASSQTDSTNYGYTF,TGCGCCAGCAGCCAAACGGACAGCACTAACTATGGCTACACCTTC
TRBD2,TRBJ2-1,TRBV11-2,-,CASSRGLAGEQFF,TGTGCCAGCAGCAGGGGACTAGCGGGGGAACAGTTCTTC
TRBD1,TRBJ1-6,TRBV6-6,few,CASCHRGSPLHF,TGTGCCAGTTGCCACAGGGGGTCACCCCTCCACTTT
TRBD2,TRBJ2-5,TRBV5-1,-,CASSSGLAEETQYF,TGCGCCAGCAGCTCGGGACTAGCGGAAGAGACCCAGTACTTC
TRBD2,TRBJ2-5,TRBV3-1/TRBV3-2,-,CASSQKTSGDFQETQYF,TGTGCCAGCAGCCAAAAGACGAGCGGGGATTTCCAAGAGACCCAGTACTTC
-,TRBJ2-5,TRBV5-4,once,CASSLAQETQYF,TGTGCCAGCAGCTTGGCACAAGAGACCCAGTACTTC
TRBD1,TRBJ1-6,TRBV27,-,CASSLDRGESPLHF,TGTGCCAGCAGTTTGGACAGGGGAGAATCACCCCTCCACTTT
TRBD1,TRBJ2-1,TRBV5-1,many,CASGETGAGVNEQFF,TGCGCCAGCGGTGAGACAGGGGCAGGGGTGAATGAGCAGTTCTTC
-,TRBJ1-3,TRBV3-1/TRBV3-2,-,CASSQEASGNTIYF,TGTGCCAGCAGCCAAGAGGCCTCTGGAAACACCATATATTTT
TRBD2,TRBJ2-2,TRBV7-2,-,CASSSAPGLAGRTGELFF,TGTGCCAGCAGTAGTGCCCCGGGACTAGCGGGCCGCACCGGGGAGCTGTTTTTT
-,TRBJ2-2,TRBV10-3,-,CAISPRGDTGELFF,TGTGCCATCAGTCCCAGGGGAGACACCGGGGAGCTGTTTTTT
-,TRBJ2-5,TRBV5-4,-,CASSLTQGGVQETQYF,TGTGCCAGCAGCTTGACTCAGGGTGGGGTCCAAGAGACCCAGTACTTC
-,TRBJ2-3,TRBV24-1,-,CATSDPRHFSTDTQYF,TGTGCCACCAGTGACCCGAGACACTTTAGCACAGATACGCAGTATTTT
-,TRBJ1-5,TRBV18,-,CASSPAQGNQPQHF,TGTGCCAGCTCACCAGCACAGGGCAATCAGCCCCAGCATTTT
-,TRBJ1-2,TRBV10-2,-,CASSESWAGANYGYTF,TGCGCCAGCAGTGAGTCTTGGGCAGGGGCTAACTATGGCTACACCTTC
-,TRBJ2-1,TRBV5-1,-,CASSLISNEQFF,TGCGCCAGCAGCTTGATCTCTAATGAGCAGTTCTTC
-,TRBJ1-2,TRBV19,once,CASNPTGSYGYTF,TGTGCCAGTAACCCAACCGGGTCCTATGGCTACACCTTC